This TCR beta chain came from a study of cytomegalovirus exposure and HLA in healthy donors. Study background: Approximately 190 million T cells yielded more than 90 million unique TCR beta sequences, as an earlier analysis found.

It was with 60 Vbeta and 13 Jbeta primers that the PCR ran. Repertoires were generated with immunoSEQ multiplex PCR, while TCRdb's copy carries only in-frame clones and drops some. Among about 180,000 clones listed, under 80% were seen once. Findings and limits, study-wide: Presence/absence analyses rested on an assumption that sequencing depth was roughly uniform across donors.

To note about this clone: Its antigen remains unidentified.

The sequence was obtained from a human donor in good health. Sequencing input: PBMCs.

CDR3 coding DNA: TGTGCCAGCAGTGGACTAGCGGGGGAACGGGATACGCAGTATTTT. Encoded protein: CASSGLAGERDTQYF. The chain has TRBV6-6 and TRBJ2-3; TRBD2 agrees at 13 bases. This CDR3 contains 15 residues. J gave up 6 bases and V 5 bases, and 5 bases lay outside the gene matches. Germline V gene data show CDR1 as MNHNY and CDR2 as SVGAGI (reference sequence).